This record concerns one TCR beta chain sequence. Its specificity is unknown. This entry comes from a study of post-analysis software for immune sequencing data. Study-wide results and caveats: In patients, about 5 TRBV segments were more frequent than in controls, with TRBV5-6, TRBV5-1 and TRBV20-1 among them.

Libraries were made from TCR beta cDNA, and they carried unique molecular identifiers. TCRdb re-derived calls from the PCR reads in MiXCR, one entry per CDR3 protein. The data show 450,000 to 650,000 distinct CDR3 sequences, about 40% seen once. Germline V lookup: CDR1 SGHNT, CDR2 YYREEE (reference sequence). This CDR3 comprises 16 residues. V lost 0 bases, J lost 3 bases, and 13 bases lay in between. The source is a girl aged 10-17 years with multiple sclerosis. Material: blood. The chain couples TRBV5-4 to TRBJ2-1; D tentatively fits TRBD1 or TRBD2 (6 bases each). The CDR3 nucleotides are TGTGCCAGCAGCTTGGGCGGGACACAGCTCTACAATGAGCAGTTCTTC. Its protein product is CASSLGGTQLYNEQFF.